These 14 T cell receptor beta chains share one sample of origin, sequenced in a study of blood T cells in healthy people across ages. A second roughly 6 to 11 cycle PCR used barcoded and J-beta primers. Each CDR3 protein is one row after TCRdb ran MiXCR on the 5' RACE reads. The sample comprises around 870,000 distinct CDR3 sequences, more than 25% of which are singletons, and approximately 15% rests with the top ten. The sequenced sample was blood. Receptors originate from a woman aged 80 or older in good health.

Notes on this clonotype: This sequence may be a read error, since a much larger clone differs from it by one base. V usage is TRBV20-1 and J usage is TRBJ2-4; D is perhaps TRBD1 or TRBD2 (5 bases each). The V and J ends lost 5 bases and 6 bases respectively, with 20 bases between them. CDR3 size: 15 residues. Germline V lookup: CDR1 DFQATT, CDR2 SNEGSKA (reference sequence). CDR3 loop: CSALGTPKRGNIQYF. Here the CDR3 DNA reads TGCAGTGCTCTCGGGACCCCAAAACGGGGAAACATTCAGTACTTC.

About this clonotype itself: One end of the junction varies from germline; a read error may be responsible. V usage is TRBV12-3 or TRBV12-4 and J usage is TRBJ2-3; D might be TRBD1 or TRBD2, each matching 5 bases. The CDR3 consists of 14 residues. The CDR3 protein is CASKGSAAADTQYF. CDR3 coding DNA: TGTGCCAGCAAGGGGAGCGCCGCCGCAGATACGCAGTATTTC.

The sample holds many counts of this clonotype. This sequence joins TRBV5-1 and TRBJ2-3, with 7 bases identical to TRBD2. V shed 6 bases and J 0 bases; nucleotides not matched to a gene: 7. There are 15 residues in the CDR3. Germline values: CDR1 SGHRS, CDR2 YFSETQ. CDR3 in DNA: TGCGCCAGCAAAGAAACGGGGGGTAGCACAGATACGCAGTATTTT. As protein: CASKETGGSTDTQYF. Combining the CDR3 with reference TRBV5-1 and TRBJ2-3 gives the whole variable domain KAGVTQTPRYLIKTRGQQVTLSCSPISGHRSVSWYQQTPGQGLQFLFEYFSETQRNKGNFPGRFSGRQFSNSRSEMNVSTLELGDSALYLCASKETGGSTDTQYFGPGTRLTVL.

This clonotype was seen at least ten times. V and J are TRBV7-2 and TRBJ2-3; D is unresolved. Germline CDR1 and CDR2: SGHTA and FQGNSA. This CDR3 has 12 amino acids. The V end was cut by 5 bases, the J end by 2 bases, with 5 bases between. The DNA for the CDR3 is TGTGCCAGCAGCCGAGACACAGATACGCAGTATTTT. The encoded protein is CASSRDTDTQYF.

This clonotype was counted only a few times. At one end the junction does not follow the germline gene, possibly because of a read error. This rearrangement joins TRBV7-7 to TRBJ2-1; 7 positions agree with TRBD2. The CDR3 totals 18 residues. Germline-derived CDR1 and CDR2 are SSHAT and FNYEAQ (reference sequence). The CDR3 is CASSLAPDGGVAYNEQFF. CDR3 in DNA: TGTGCTAGCAGCTTAGCCCCAGATGGGGGGGTGGCGTACAATGAGCAGTTCTTC.

This clonotype was seen at least ten times. This rearrangement joins TRBV5-1 to TRBJ1-6; weak D call: TRBD1 (5 bases). V lost 2 bases, J lost 6 bases, and 12 bases lay in between. The germline CDR1 and CDR2 sequences are SGHRS and YFSETQ. The CDR3 runs to 15 residues. The CDR3 DNA reads as TGCGCCAGCAGCTTCCTAGGGGAGTCTAATTCACCCCTCCACTTT. As protein: CASSFLGESNSPLHF. Drawing the rest from reference TRBV5-1 and TRBJ1-6, the complete variable domain is KAGVTQTPRYLIKTRGQQVTLSCSPISGHRSVSWYQQTPGQGLQFLFEYFSETQRNKGNFPGRFSGRQFSNSRSEMNVSTLELGDSALYLCASSFLGESNSPLHFGNGTRLTVT.

This clonotype was observed at least ten times. V usage is TRBV7-2 and J usage is TRBJ1-2; tentatively, D is TRBD1 (5 bases). CDR1 is SGHTA and CDR2 is FQGNSA in the germline V gene. Deletions cut 5 bases from V and 4 bases from J, with 14 bases between. This CDR3 has 14 residues. The CDR3 here is CASSPGHRSYGYTF. The CDR3 region has the DNA TGTGCCAGCAGCCCAGGACATCGATCCTATGGCTACACCTTC.

The J gene is TRBJ1-3, the V gene TRBV5-1; 10 bases align to TRBD1. Looked up from germline, CDR1 is SGHRS and CDR2 is YFSETQ. V was pared by 3 bases and J by 7 bases, with 10 bases of the junction left unmatched. The CDR3 sequence is 16 residues long. CDR3 region: CASSWTGGDVANTIYF. The CDR3 DNA is TGCGCCAGCAGCTGGACAGGGGGGGACGTGGCGAACACCATATATTTT. Filled out from reference TRBV5-1 and TRBJ1-3, the complete variable domain reads KAGVTQTPRYLIKTRGQQVTLSCSPISGHRSVSWYQQTPGQGLQFLFEYFSETQRNKGNFPGRFSGRQFSNSRSEMNVSTLELGDSALYLCASSWTGGDVANTIYFGEGSWLTVV.

The table lists this clonotype with many counts. The chain couples TRBV5-4 to TRBJ2-3; tentatively, D is TRBD2 (5 bases). Per the germline V gene, CDR1 is SGHNT and CDR2 is YYREEE (reference sequence). The germline V and J ends were trimmed by 0 bases and 1 base, with 12 bases remaining between them. CDR3 length: 16 residues. DNA of the CDR3: TGTGCCAGCAGCTTGGGGCTAGCACGGGGCACAGATACGCAGTATTTT. Protein product: CASSLGLARGTDTQYF.

Comment on this clonotype: Possible read error: a much larger clone is one base away. J is TRBJ2-7 and V is TRBV5-1, with D perhaps TRBD2 (6 bases). The CDR3 runs to 14 residues. Germline assignment: CDR1 SGHRS and CDR2 YFSETQ. The CDR3 DNA reads as TGCACCAGCAGCTGGGGACTGCTCTCCTACGAGCAGTACTTC. Translating gives CTSSWGLLSYEQYF.

There are many counts of this clonotype. The rearrangement links TRBV7-2 to TRBJ2-4, with 7 bases aligning to TRBD2. The ends lost 3 bases at V and 0 bases at J; junction bases unmatched: 2. The CDR3 spans 15 residues. Germline V gene sequence: CDR1 SGHTA, CDR2 FQGNSA. The CDR3 protein is CASSFPSGAKNIQYF. The CDR3 nucleotides read TGTGCCAGCAGCTTCCCTAGCGGAGCCAAAAACATTCAGTACTTC.

About this clonotype itself: This may be a read error: a much more frequent sequence differs by one nucleotide. The V call is TRBV3-1, the J call TRBJ1-4, with D unclear. V was shortened by 7 bases and J by 6 bases, with 15 bases between the two germline ends. This CDR3 has 14 amino acids. Germline CDR1 reads LGHDT; CDR2 reads YNNKEL (reference sequence). DNA for the CDR3: TGTGCCAGCAACCCTCGGGGTTATTATGAAAAACTGTTTTTT. Translating it yields CASNPRGYYEKLFF.

This chain links TRBV5-5 with TRBJ1-2, with 12 bases matching TRBD1. The trim removed 4 bases at V and 6 bases at J, leaving 13 bases unmatched. This CDR3 is built from 17 residues. Germline-derived CDR1 and CDR2 are SGHKS and YYEKEE (reference sequence). CDR3: CASSNRDRGLLVDGYTF. Written as DNA, the CDR3 is TGTGCCAGCAGCAACCGGGACAGGGGGCTTCTTGTTGATGGCTACACCTTC.

In this sample, this clonotype turned up many times. The chain combines TRBV6-2 or TRBV6-3 with TRBJ2-7; 8 bases are shared with TRBD1. V lost 6 bases and J lost 5; bases outside the gene matches: 15. Looked up from germline, CDR1 is MNHEY and CDR2 is SVGEGT. The CDR3 has 16 amino acids. The CDR3, as DNA: TGTGCCAGCAGCCCACTATGGGACAGGCTGTTACACGAGCAGTACTTC. Translating it yields CASSPLWDRLLHEQYF.